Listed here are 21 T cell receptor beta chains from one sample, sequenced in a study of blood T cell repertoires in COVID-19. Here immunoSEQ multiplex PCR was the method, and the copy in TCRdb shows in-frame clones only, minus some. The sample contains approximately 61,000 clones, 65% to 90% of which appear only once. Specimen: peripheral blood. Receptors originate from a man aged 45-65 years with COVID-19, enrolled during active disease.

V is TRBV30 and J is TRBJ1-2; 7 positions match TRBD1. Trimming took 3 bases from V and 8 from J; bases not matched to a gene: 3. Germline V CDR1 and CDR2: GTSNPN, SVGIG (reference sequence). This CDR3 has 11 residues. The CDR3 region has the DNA TGTGCCTGGAGGACAGGGTTCGGCTACACCTTC. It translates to CAWRTGFGYTF.

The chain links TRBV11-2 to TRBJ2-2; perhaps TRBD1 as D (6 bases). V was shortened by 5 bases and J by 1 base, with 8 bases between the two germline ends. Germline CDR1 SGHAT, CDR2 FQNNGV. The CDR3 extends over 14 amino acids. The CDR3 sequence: CASSKDRNTGELFF. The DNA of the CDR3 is TGTGCCAGCAGCAAGGACAGGAACACCGGGGAGCTGTTTTTT.

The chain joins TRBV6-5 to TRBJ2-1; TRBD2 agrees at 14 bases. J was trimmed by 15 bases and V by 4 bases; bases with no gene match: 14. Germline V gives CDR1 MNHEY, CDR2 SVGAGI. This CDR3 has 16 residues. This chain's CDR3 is CASSSPGTSGRAFAFF. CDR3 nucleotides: TGTGCCAGCAGTTCGCCCGGGACTAGCGGGAGAGCTTTCGCGTTCTTC.

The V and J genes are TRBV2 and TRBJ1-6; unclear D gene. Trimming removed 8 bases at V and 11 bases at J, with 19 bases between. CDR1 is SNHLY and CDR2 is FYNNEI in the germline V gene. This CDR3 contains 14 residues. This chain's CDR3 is CASHTGWVSAPLHF. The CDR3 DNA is TGTGCCAGCCACACTGGATGGGTGAGCGCACCCCTCCACTTT.

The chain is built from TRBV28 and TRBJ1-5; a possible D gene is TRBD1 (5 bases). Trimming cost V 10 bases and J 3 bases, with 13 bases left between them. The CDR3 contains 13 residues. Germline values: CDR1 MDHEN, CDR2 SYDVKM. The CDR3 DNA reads TGTGCCATCCTCGGGGGAGTCAATCAGCCCCAGCATTTT. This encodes CAILGGVNQPQHF. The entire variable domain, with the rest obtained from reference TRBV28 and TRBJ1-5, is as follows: DVKVTQSSRYLVKRTGEKVFLECVQDMDHENMFWYRQDPGLGLRLIYFSYDVKMKEKGDIPEGYSVSREKKERFSLILESASTNQTSMYLCAILGGVNQPQHFGDGTRLSIL.

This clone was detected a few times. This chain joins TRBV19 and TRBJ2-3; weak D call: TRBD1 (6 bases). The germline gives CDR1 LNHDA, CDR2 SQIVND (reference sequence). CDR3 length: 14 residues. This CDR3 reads CATGHREWRDTQYF. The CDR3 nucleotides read TGTGCTACGGGGCACAGGGAGTGGAGAGATACGCAGTATTTT. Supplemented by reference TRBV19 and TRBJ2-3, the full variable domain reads DGGITQSPKYLFRKEGQNVTLSCEQNLNHDAMYWYRQDPGQGLRLIYYSQIVNDFQKGDIAEGYSVSREKKESFPLTVTSAQKNPTAFYLCATGHREWRDTQYFGPGTRLTVL.

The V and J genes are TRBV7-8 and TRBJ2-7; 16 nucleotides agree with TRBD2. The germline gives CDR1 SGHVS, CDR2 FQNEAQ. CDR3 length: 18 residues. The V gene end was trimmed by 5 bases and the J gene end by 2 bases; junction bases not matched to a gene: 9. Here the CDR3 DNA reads TGTGCCAGCAGCCATGGGACTAGCGGGAGGGAATACACCTACGAGCAGTACTTC. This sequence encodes CASSHGTSGREYTYEQYF.

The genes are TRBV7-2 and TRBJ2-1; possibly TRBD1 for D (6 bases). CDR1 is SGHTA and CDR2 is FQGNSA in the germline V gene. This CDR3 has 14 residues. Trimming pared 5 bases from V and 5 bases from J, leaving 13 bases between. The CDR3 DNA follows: TGTGCCAGCAGCCCGGGACACGCGAACAATGAGCAGTTCTTC. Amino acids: CASSPGHANNEQFF.

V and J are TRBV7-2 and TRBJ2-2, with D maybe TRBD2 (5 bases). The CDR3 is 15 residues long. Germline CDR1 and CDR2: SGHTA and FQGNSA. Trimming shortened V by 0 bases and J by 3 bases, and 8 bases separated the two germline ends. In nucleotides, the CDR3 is TGTGCCAGCAGCTTAGCGGGAGCCCACACCGGGGAGCTGTTTTTT. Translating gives CASSLAGAHTGELFF.

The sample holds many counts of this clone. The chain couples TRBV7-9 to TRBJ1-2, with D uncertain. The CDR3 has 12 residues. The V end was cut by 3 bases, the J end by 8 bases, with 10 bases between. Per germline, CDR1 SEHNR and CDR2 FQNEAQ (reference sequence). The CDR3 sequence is CASSFVRVGYTF. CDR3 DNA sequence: TGTGCCAGCAGCTTCGTTCGTGTGGGCTACACCTTC.

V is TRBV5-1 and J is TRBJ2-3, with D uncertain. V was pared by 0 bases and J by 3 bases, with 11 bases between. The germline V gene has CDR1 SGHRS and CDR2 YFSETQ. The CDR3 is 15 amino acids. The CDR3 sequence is CASSLDPLSTDTQYF. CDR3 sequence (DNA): TGCGCCAGCAGCTTGGACCCCCTTAGTACAGATACGCAGTATTTT.

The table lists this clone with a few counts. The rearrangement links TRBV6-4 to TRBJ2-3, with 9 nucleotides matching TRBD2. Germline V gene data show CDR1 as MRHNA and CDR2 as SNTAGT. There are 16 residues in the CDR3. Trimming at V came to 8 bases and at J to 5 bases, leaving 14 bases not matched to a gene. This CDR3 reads CASSEGSGSQIDTQYF. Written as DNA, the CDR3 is TGTGCCAGCTCCGAGGGTAGCGGGAGTCAGATAGATACGCAGTATTTT.

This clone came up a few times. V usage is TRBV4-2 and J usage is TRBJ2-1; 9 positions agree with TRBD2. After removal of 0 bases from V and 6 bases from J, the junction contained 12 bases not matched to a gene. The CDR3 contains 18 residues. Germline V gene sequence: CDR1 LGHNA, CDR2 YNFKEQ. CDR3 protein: CASSQDSWIAGAGNEQFF. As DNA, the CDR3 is TGTGCCAGCAGCCAAGATTCATGGATAGCGGGAGCCGGCAATGAGCAGTTCTTC.

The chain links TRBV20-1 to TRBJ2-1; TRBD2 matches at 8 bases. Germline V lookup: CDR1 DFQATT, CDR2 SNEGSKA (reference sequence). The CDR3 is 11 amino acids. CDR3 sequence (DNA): TGCAGCGGGGGGGGAGCGGGAGAGCAGTTCTTC. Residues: CSGGGAGEQFF.

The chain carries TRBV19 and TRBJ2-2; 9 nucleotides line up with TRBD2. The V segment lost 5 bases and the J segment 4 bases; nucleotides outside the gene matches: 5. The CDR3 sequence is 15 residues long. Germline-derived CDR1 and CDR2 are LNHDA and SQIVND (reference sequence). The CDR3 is CASSWERGATGELFF. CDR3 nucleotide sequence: TGTGCCAGTAGTTGGGAGCGGGGGGCCACCGGGGAGCTGTTTTTT. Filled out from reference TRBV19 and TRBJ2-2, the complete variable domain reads DGGITQSPKYLFRKEGQNVTLSCEQNLNHDAMYWYRQDPGQGLRLIYYSQIVNDFQKGDIAEGYSVSREKKESFPLTVTSAQKNPTAFYLCASSWERGATGELFFGEGSRLTVL.

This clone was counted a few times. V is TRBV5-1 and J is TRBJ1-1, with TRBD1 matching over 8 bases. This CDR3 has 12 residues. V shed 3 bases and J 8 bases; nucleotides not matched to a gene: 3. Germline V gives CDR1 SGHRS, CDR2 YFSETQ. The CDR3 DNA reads TGCGCCAGCAGCTCCTCAGGGGGCGAAGCTTTCTTT. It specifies CASSSSGGEAFF.

The CDR3 sequence is CASRLQVTQETQYF. CDR3 nucleotide sequence: TGTGCCAGCAGATTACAGGTGACCCAAGAGACCCAGTACTTC. This chain joins TRBV3-1 (or the pseudogene TRBV3-2) and TRBJ2-5; possible D gene TRBD1, 5 bases. V was cut by 6 bases and J by 1 base, with 12 bases left in between. Germline V gene sequence: CDR1 LGHDT, CDR2 YNNKEL (reference sequence). This CDR3 spans 14 amino acids.

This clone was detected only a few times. CDR3 region: CASSQDWASGRITQYF. The CDR3 region has the DNA TGTGCCAGCAGCCAAGATTGGGCTAGCGGGAGGATAACCCAGTACTTC. This chain uses TRBV14 with TRBJ2-5, with 11 positions matching TRBD2. The CDR3 loop spans 16 amino acids. CDR1 is SGHDN, CDR2 FVKESK, per germline. Trimming took 0 bases from V and 8 from J; bases not matched to a gene: 8.

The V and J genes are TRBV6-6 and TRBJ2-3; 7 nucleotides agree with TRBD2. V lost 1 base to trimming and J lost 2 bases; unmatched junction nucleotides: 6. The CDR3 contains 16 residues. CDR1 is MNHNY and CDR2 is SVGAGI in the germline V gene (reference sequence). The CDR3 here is CASSYFASGDTDTQYF. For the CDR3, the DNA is TGTGCCAGCAGTTACTTCGCTAGCGGAGACACAGATACGCAGTATTTT.

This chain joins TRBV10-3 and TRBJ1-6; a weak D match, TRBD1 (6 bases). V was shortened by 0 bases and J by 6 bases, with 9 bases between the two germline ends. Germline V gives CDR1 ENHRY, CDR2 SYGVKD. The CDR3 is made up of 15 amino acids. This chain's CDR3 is CAISESFRGNSPLHF. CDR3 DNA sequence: TGTGCCATCAGTGAGTCGTTCAGGGGTAATTCACCCCTCCACTTT.

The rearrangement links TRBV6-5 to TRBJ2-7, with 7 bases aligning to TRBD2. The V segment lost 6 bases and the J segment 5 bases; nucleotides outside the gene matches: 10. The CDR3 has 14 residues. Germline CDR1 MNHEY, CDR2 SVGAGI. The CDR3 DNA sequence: TGTGCCAGCAGGCCGACGGGGGGTCGGGACGAGCAGTACTTC. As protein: CASRPTGGRDEQYF.